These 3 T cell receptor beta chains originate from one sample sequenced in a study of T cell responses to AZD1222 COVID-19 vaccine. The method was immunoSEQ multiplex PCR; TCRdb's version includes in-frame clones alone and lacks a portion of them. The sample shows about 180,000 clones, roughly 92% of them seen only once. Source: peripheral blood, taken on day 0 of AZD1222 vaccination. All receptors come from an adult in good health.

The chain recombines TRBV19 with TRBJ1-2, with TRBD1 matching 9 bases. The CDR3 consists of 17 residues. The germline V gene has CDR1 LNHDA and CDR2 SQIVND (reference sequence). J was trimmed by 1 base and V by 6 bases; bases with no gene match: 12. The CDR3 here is CASRPTGGAEYNYGYTF. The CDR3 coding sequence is TGTGCCAGTAGGCCCACAGGGGGCGCGGAATATAACTATGGCTACACCTTC.

DNA of the CDR3: TGTGCTAGTGGTTTGGTTTGGGACGCAGATACGCAGTATTTT. Residues: CASGLVWDADTQYF. The rearrangement uses TRBV12-5 and TRBJ2-3, with D possibly called TRBD1 or TRBD2 (5 bases each). CDR3 length: 14 amino acids. CDR1 LGHNT and CDR2 FRNRAP come from the germline V gene. Between the trimmed V and J ends, which lost 0 bases and 4 bases, there was a span of 8 bases.

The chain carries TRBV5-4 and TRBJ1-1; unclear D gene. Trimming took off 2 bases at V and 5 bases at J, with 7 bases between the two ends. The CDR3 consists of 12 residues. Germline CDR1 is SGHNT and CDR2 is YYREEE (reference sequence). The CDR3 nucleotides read TGTGCCAGCAGCTTACAAGAGACTGAAGCTTTCTTT. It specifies CASSLQETEAFF. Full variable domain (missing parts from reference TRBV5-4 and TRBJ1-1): ETGVTQSPTHLIKTRGQQVTLRCSSQSGHNTVSWYQQALGQGPQFIFQYYREEENGRGNFPPRFSGLQFPNYSSELNVNALELDDSALYLCASSLQETEAFFGQGTRLTVV.